The TCR beta chain described here comes from a study of blood T cell repertoires in COVID-19. The table came from immunoSEQ multiplex PCR; TCRdb's copy has only in-frame clones and leaves some out. The profile covers under 300,000 clones, with 80% to 90% appearing a single time and roughly 15% taken by the ten largest. Trimming removed 4 bases from V and 5 bases from J, with 12 bases in between. This CDR3 has 14 amino acids. CDR1 and CDR2 (germline): MNHEY, SMNVEV (reference sequence). This clonotype was obtained from a man in his late teens or twenties who had recovered from COVID-19. The chain recombines TRBV27 with TRBJ2-1; tentative D call: TRBD2 (5 bases). Sequencing was performed on PBMCs or T cells enriched from blood (not recorded which). The CDR3 loop reads CASSSSGLDNEQFF. Here the CDR3 DNA reads TGTGCCAGCAGTTCGTCGGGGTTGGACAATGAGCAGTTCTTC.